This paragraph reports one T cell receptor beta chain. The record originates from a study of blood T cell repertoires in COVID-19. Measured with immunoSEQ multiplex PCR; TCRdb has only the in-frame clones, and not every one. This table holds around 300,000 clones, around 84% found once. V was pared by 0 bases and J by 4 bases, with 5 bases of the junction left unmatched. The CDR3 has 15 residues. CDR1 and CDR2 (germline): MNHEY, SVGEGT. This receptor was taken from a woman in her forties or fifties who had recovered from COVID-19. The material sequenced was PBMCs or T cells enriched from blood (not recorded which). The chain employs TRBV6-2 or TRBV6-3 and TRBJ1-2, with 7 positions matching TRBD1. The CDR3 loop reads CASSYSKGQFYGYTF. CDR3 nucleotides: TGTGCCAGCAGTTACTCGAAGGGACAGTTCTATGGCTACACCTTC.